The source of this TCR beta chain is a study of blood T cell repertoires in COVID-19. In the study overall: COVID-19 samples, acute and convalescent, were from the United States, Italy and Spain. T cells, B-cell-depleted T cells, or PBMCs supplied cDNA or gDNA.

As handled by the study authors: By means of reference gene primer amplification, nucleated cell counts were estimated. Clones were read by immunoSEQ multiplex PCR, and TCRdb kept only the in-frame ones, dropping some. From that table come the V and J calls and clone size; the DNA was used to work out D and trimming. Among 300,000 to 450,000 clones listed, approximately 80% were seen once. The junction had 6 bases not matched to a gene; V was cut back by 6 bases and J by 4 bases. CDR3 size: 15 residues. Per the germline V gene, CDR1 is LNHDA and CDR2 is SQIVND (reference sequence). Sequencing was done on a sample of peripheral blood. This chain connects TRBV19 to TRBJ1-4, with 9 positions matching TRBD1. This TCR came from a human donor with acute or convalescent COVID-19. The donor label of this sample is uncertain. The CDR3 DNA follows: TGTGCCAGTAGCCGTGACAGGGGGTATAATGAAAAACTGTTTTTT. Translated: CASSRDRGYNEKLFF.